These 29 T cell receptor beta chains were sequenced from one sample in a study of cytomegalovirus exposure and HLA in healthy donors. The table came from immunoSEQ multiplex PCR; TCRdb's copy has only in-frame clones and leaves some out. The table lists roughly 330,000 clones, 75% to 90% of them singletons. The material sequenced was PBMCs. These receptors were taken from a woman in her twenties or thirties in good health and CMV-seropositive.

This clone was picked up many times. This chain joins TRBV5-1 and TRBJ2-3, with 7 positions matching TRBD1. The germline CDR1 and CDR2 sequences are SGHRS and YFSETQ. The V segment lost 4 bases and the J segment 6 bases; nucleotides outside the gene matches: 5. CDR3 length: 13 amino acids. The CDR3 region is CASSNRGRDTQYF. CDR3 in DNA: TGCGCCAGCAGCAACAGGGGTAGGGATACGCAGTATTTT.

This CDR3 is CASSLGGINSPLHF. CDR3 DNA sequence: TGTGCCAGCAGTTTGGGGGGGATTAATTCACCCCTCCACTTT. The genes are TRBV28 and TRBJ1-6, with D possibly being TRBD1 (5 bases). CDR3 length: 14 amino acids. With 3 bases removed from V and 6 bases from J, the gap between germline ends came to 9 bases. Germline V gives CDR1 MDHEN, CDR2 SYDVKM.

In its sample, this clone was seen a few times. The chain employs TRBV4-1 and TRBJ2-3; no reliable D call. The V and J ends lost 0 bases and 2 bases respectively, with 12 bases between them. The CDR3 is made up of 16 amino acids. Germline lookup yields CDR1 MGHRA and CDR2 YSYEKL. CDR3 residues: CASSQENGVPTDTQYF. CDR3 coding DNA: TGCGCCAGCAGCCAAGAAAACGGAGTCCCCACAGATACGCAGTATTTT.

The chain carries TRBV27 and TRBJ2-1, with D perhaps matching TRBD1 or TRBD2 (5 bases each). Germline lookup yields CDR1 MNHEY and CDR2 SMNVEV (reference sequence). This CDR3 spans 14 amino acids. Trimming stripped 1 base from V and 4 bases from J, with 8 bases between. The CDR3 DNA sequence: TGTGCCAGCAGTTTATTGGGGGAGTACAATGAGCAGTTCTTC. Translating it yields CASSLLGEYNEQFF.

The gene calls are TRBV7-9 and TRBJ1-2; possibly TRBD1 for D (5 bases). V lost 8 bases and J lost 8, with 9 bases in between. The CDR3 spans 10 residues. The germline gives CDR1 SEHNR, CDR2 FQNEAQ (reference sequence). CDR3 DNA: TGTGCCAGCTCAGGGCGCGGCTACACCTTC. This translates into CASSGRGYTF.

The chain links TRBV28 to TRBJ1-1, with TRBD1 as a possible D gene (6 bases). Germline CDR1 is MDHEN and CDR2 is SYDVKM. The CDR3 covers 11 residues. Trimming left V 8 bases short and J 6 bases short, with 10 bases between. CDR3 in DNA: TGTGCCAGCCTTACAGGGTCTGAAGCTTTCTTT. Its translation: CASLTGSEAFF. Using reference TRBV28 and TRBJ1-1 for the parts outside the CDR3, the full variable domain is DVKVTQSSRYLVKRTGEKVFLECVQDMDHENMFWYRQDPGLGLRLIYFSYDVKMKEKGDIPEGYSVSREKKERFSLILESASTNQTSMYLCASLTGSEAFFGQGTRLTVV.

The J gene is TRBJ1-4, the V gene TRBV4-3; possible D gene TRBD1, 6 bases. V lost 3 bases to trimming and J lost 13 bases, with 12 bases between them. The germline V gene has CDR1 LGHNA and CDR2 YSLEER. The CDR3 has 12 amino acids. This chain's CDR3 is CASSHRGGALFF. Here the CDR3 DNA reads TGCGCCAGCAGCCACAGGGGAGGGGCACTGTTTTTT.

This chain joins TRBV15 and TRBJ2-2; tentatively, D is TRBD1 (6 bases). Looked up from germline, CDR1 is LNHNV and CDR2 is YYDKDF (reference sequence). V was shortened by 3 bases and J by 5 bases, with 13 bases between the two germline ends. This CDR3 spans 15 amino acids. The CDR3 coding sequence is TGTGCCACCAGCAGTCCTACAGGGCGGACCGGGGAGCTGTTTTTT. This encodes CATSSPTGRTGELFF.

This chain joins TRBV4-3 and TRBJ1-1; 7 nucleotides align to TRBD1. The CDR3 consists of 13 residues. V gave up 0 bases and J gave up 12 bases; unmatched junction bases: 7. Germline-derived CDR1 and CDR2 are LGHNA and YSLEER. DNA for the CDR3: TGCGCCAGCAGCCAAGATATAGACAGGGAAACTTTCTTT. Translation: CASSQDIDRETFF.

In this sample, this clone turned up once. The chain has TRBV15 and TRBJ2-7; D gene uncertain. Per germline, CDR1 LNHNV and CDR2 YYDKDF (reference sequence). With 2 bases removed from V and 0 bases from J, the gap between germline ends came to 17 bases. This CDR3 has 17 amino acids. In DNA form, the CDR3 reads TGTGCCACCAGCAGACGGAAGGTGACGGAGAGCTCCTACGAGCAGTACTTC. Translation: CATSRRKVTESSYEQYF.

V usage is TRBV7-6 and J usage is TRBJ2-7; TRBD1 might be the D (6 bases). In germline, CDR1 is SGHVS, CDR2 FNYEAQ. Trimming shortened V by 5 bases and J by 2 bases, and 13 bases separated the two germline ends. The CDR3 is 14 amino acids. The CDR3 loop reads CASSLTDSAYEQYF. Written as DNA, the CDR3 is TGTGCCAGCAGCCTAACGGACAGTGCCTACGAGCAGTACTTC. The whole variable domain, remainder taken from reference TRBV7-6 and TRBJ2-7, is GAGVSQSPRYKVTKRGQDVALRCDPISGHVSLYWYRQALGQGPEFLTYFNYEAQQDKSGLPNDRFSAERPEGSISTLTIQRTEQRDSAMYRCASSLTDSAYEQYFGPGTRLTVT.

The chain is built from TRBV29-1 and TRBJ2-7; maybe TRBD2 (6 bases). Trimming pared 0 bases from V and 3 bases from J, leaving 12 bases between. Germline V gene lookup returns CDR1 SQVTM and CDR2 ANQGSEA. The CDR3 sequence is 14 residues long. CDR3 residues: CSVEDGGNGYEQYF. The CDR3 region has the DNA TGCAGCGTTGAAGATGGGGGGAATGGCTACGAGCAGTACTTC.

CDR3 residues: CASSQTGSNQPQHF. In DNA, the CDR3 is TGTGCCAGCAGCCAAACAGGGAGCAATCAGCCCCAGCATTTT. The gene calls are TRBV6-1 and TRBJ1-5; weak D call: TRBD1 (6 bases). The germline CDR1 and CDR2 sequences are MNHNS and SASEGT. V gave up 6 bases and J gave up 1 base, with 10 bases separating them. This CDR3 is built from 14 residues.

This clone was picked up a small number of times. This chain connects TRBV7-6 to TRBJ2-1, with 8 bases identical to TRBD1. The CDR3 spans 13 residues. CDR1 is SGHVS and CDR2 is FNYEAQ in the germline V gene. V lost 5 bases, J lost 6 bases, and 3 bases stayed unmatched. CDR3 DNA sequence: TGTGCCAGCAGCCCGACAGGGGTCAATGAGCAGTTCTTC. Amino acid sequence: CASSPTGVNEQFF.

The V and J genes are TRBV7-9 and TRBJ2-7; D might be TRBD2 (5 bases). V was pared by 5 bases and J by 4 bases, with 6 bases between. Germline loops: CDR1 SEHNR, CDR2 FQNEAQ (reference sequence). The CDR3 has 11 amino acids. The CDR3 region has the DNA TGTGCCAGCAGCCCGGGGTACGAGCAGTACTTC. This codes for CASSPGYEQYF.

The rearrangement links TRBV18 to TRBJ2-5; D is perhaps TRBD2 (5 bases). V was pared by 3 bases and J by 1 base, with 12 bases between. Germline CDR1 is KGHSH and CDR2 is LQKENI. The CDR3 runs 15 residues. CDR3: CASSPGNGGQETQYF. CDR3 in DNA: TGTGCCAGCTCACCCGGTAATGGAGGCCAAGAGACCCAGTACTTC. The whole variable domain, remainder taken from reference TRBV18 and TRBJ2-5, is NAGVMQNPRHLVRRRGQEARLRCSPMKGHSHVYWYRQLPEEGLKFMVYLQKENIIDESGMPKERFSAEFPKEGPSILRIQQVVRGDSAAYFCASSPGNGGQETQYFGPGTRLLVL.

The chain recombines TRBV4-3 with TRBJ1-2; maybe TRBD1 (6 bases). Germline CDR1 is LGHNA and CDR2 is YSLEER. V lost 1 base and J 3 bases, leaving 15 bases between the germline ends. This CDR3 contains 16 residues. CDR3 protein: CASSQGHRDLYYGYTF. Here the CDR3 DNA reads TGCGCCAGCAGCCAAGGCCACAGGGATCTATACTATGGCTACACCTTC.

The rearrangement links TRBV30 to TRBJ1-4; D might be TRBD1 (5 bases). The V gene's germline CDR1 is GTSNPN and CDR2 SVGIG (reference sequence). V was cut by 4 bases and J by 4 bases, with 13 bases left in between. CDR3 length equals 14 residues. CDR3 nucleotides: TGTGCCTGGATGGGGGGGGTAGTTAATGAAAAACTGTTTTTT. It yields the protein CAWMGGVVNEKLFF.

The chain couples TRBV7-9 to TRBJ1-1; D ambiguous. The CDR3 runs to 11 residues. Trimming removed 2 bases at V and 10 bases at J, with 8 bases between. The germline CDR1 and CDR2 sequences are SEHNR and FQNEAQ (reference sequence). The CDR3 coding sequence is TGTGCCAGCAGCTTAATTTCTCGAGCTTTCTTT. It encodes CASSLISRAFF. Full variable domain (missing parts from reference TRBV7-9 and TRBJ1-1): DTGVSQNPRHKITKRGQNVTFRCDPISEHNRLYWYRQTLGQGPEFLTYFQNEAQLEKSRLLSDRFSAERPKGSFSTLEIQRTEQGDSAMYLCASSLISRAFFGQGTRLTVV.

The chain recombines TRBV28 with TRBJ2-7, with 11 bases that match TRBD1. There are 14 residues in the CDR3. Losses at the gene ends were 6 bases for V and 3 bases for J; bases not matched to a gene: 4. CDR1 is MDHEN, CDR2 SYDVKM, per germline. The CDR3 sequence: CASSSGTGGYEQYF. The CDR3 DNA reads as TGTGCCAGCAGCTCCGGGACAGGGGGCTACGAGCAGTACTTC. Using reference TRBV28 and TRBJ2-7 for the parts outside the CDR3, the full variable domain is DVKVTQSSRYLVKRTGEKVFLECVQDMDHENMFWYRQDPGLGLRLIYFSYDVKMKEKGDIPEGYSVSREKKERFSLILESASTNQTSMYLCASSSGTGGYEQYFGPGTRLTVT.

The table lists this clone with a few counts. The chain couples TRBV11-2 to TRBJ1-3; 7 nucleotides agree with TRBD1. The germline gives CDR1 SGHAT, CDR2 FQNNGV. CDR3 length equals 15 residues. The V segment lost 4 bases and the J segment 0 bases; nucleotides outside the gene matches: 3. The CDR3 DNA reads as TGTGCCAGCAGCTCAACAGGGGTCTCTGGAAACACCATATATTTT. The encoded protein is CASSSTGVSGNTIYF.

The chain has TRBV7-3 and TRBJ2-7; the D call may be TRBD1 or TRBD2 (5 bases each). The CDR3 runs to 15 residues. Germline CDR1 reads SGHTA; CDR2 reads FQGTGA. Trimming removed 0 bases at V and 2 bases at J, with 11 bases between. CDR3 bases: TGTGCCAGCAGCTTAACCGGGACCCCACCCTACGAGCAGTACTTC. It is translated as CASSLTGTPPYEQYF.

The table lists this clone with a count of one. This sequence joins TRBV2 and TRBJ1-3; D is ambiguous. Trimming took 7 bases from V and 4 from J, leaving 11 bases between them. Germline V gene data show CDR1 as SNHLY and CDR2 as FYNNEI. The CDR3 is made up of 13 amino acids. The CDR3 coding sequence is TGTGCCAGCAACTCCGGGATCGGAAACACCATATATTTT. This translates into CASNSGIGNTIYF.

This chain links TRBV7-6 with TRBJ1-2, with a weak D call TRBD1 (6 bases). This CDR3 region has 14 residues. The V gene's germline CDR1 is SGHVS and CDR2 FNYEAQ. V was clipped by 1 base and J by 1 base, with 7 bases between them. CDR3 residues: CASSLGTDNYGYTF. The CDR3 coding sequence is TGTGCCAGCAGCTTAGGGACAGATAACTATGGCTACACCTTC.

The chain is built from TRBV20-1 and TRBJ2-5; TRBD2 is a possible D gene (6 bases). The CDR3 length is 11 residues. Germline CDR1 and CDR2: DFQATT and SNEGSKA (reference sequence). CDR3 protein: CSAQRGRTQYF. CDR3 bases: TGCAGCGCTCAACGGGGGAGAACCCAGTACTTC.

V and J are TRBV27 and TRBJ1-2; possibly TRBD1 for D (6 bases). V was clipped by 5 bases and J by 4 bases, with 14 bases between them. Per the germline V gene, CDR1 is MNHEY and CDR2 is SMNVEV (reference sequence). The CDR3 totals 14 residues. The CDR3 here is CASSPNTGIYGYTF. The CDR3 DNA is TGTGCCAGCAGTCCTAACACAGGGATCTATGGCTACACCTTC.

CDR3 DNA: TGTGCCAGCAGTTACTCCAAGGGGGCCTTTAATGAAAAACTGTTTTTT. It codes for CASSYSKGAFNEKLFF. The chain links TRBV6-5 to TRBJ1-4; 7 bases map to TRBD1. Germline V gene data show CDR1 as MNHEY and CDR2 as SVGAGI. The CDR3 runs to 16 residues. V shed 0 bases, J shed 4 bases, and the junction held 5 bases outside the gene matches.

The count of this clone is one. The chain recombines TRBV9 with TRBJ1-1, with no clear D. There are 14 residues in the CDR3. Trimming pared 2 bases from V and 3 bases from J, leaving 11 bases between. The germline CDR1 and CDR2 sequences are SGDLS and YYNGEE. The CDR3 DNA sequence: TGTGCCAGCAGCGTGGAAGGGTCCTACACTGAAGCTTTCTTT. Translation gives CASSVEGSYTEAFF.

In DNA, the CDR3 is TGTGCCAGCAGGGACGGGTACAGGGACAATTCACCCCTCCACTTT. This sequence encodes CASRDGYRDNSPLHF. V usage is TRBV27 and J usage is TRBJ1-6; perhaps TRBD1 as D (6 bases). Trimming left V 6 bases short and J 7 bases short, with 16 bases between. The CDR3 contains 15 residues. CDR1 is MNHEY, CDR2 SMNVEV, per germline (reference sequence).